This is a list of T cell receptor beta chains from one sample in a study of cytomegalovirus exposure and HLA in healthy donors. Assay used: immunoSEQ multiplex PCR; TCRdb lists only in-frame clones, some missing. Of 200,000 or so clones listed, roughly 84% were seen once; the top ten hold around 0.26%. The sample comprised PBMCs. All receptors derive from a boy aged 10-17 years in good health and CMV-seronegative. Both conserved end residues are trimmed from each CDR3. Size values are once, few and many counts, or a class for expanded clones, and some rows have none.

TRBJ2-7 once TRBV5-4 ASSLSDPYEQY
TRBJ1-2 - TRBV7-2 ASSSRQGTGGYT
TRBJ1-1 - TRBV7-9 ASTSDSTGAF
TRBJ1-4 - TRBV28 ASASPGQGEPSEKLF
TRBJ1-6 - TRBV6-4 ASSDTTGIASPLH
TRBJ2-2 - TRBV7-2 ASSPGGTNTGELF
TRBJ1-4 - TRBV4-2 ASSHTTGKLF
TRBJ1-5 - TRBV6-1 ASLVSARNQPQH
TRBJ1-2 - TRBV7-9 ASSPIDRGFFYGYT
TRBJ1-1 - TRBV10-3 AISEGAANTEAF
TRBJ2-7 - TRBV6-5 ASSYGTSGRNEQY
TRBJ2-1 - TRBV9 ASSVQGRYNEQF
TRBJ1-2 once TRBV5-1 ASSLPGGGVRGYT
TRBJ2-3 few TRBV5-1 ASSLWGSGSGTDTQY
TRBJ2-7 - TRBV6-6 ASRRQAEQY
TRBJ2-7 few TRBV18 ASSKSDKGYEQY
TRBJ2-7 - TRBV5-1 ASSSITGLAGGPLYEQY
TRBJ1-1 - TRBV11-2 ASRGGLYREDTEAF
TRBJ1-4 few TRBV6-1 ASSDRRRGNEKLF
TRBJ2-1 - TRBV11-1 ASSRAYSDGQF
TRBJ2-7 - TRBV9 ASSVEPSREQY
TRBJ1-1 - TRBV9 ASSATGLPSEAF